What follows describes a single T cell receptor beta chain. The entry originates in a study of blood T cell repertoires in COVID-19. For the study at large: Sites across the United States, Italy and Spain contributed samples from acute and convalescent COVID-19. The cDNA or gDNA used as material had been derived from T cells, B-cell-depleted T cells, or PBMCs.

Original data processing: Scientists estimated how many nucleated cells there were by amplifying reference gene primers. Sequencing was performed with immunoSEQ multiplex PCR; in TCRdb, only in-frame clones are kept and a portion is missing. From that table come the V and J calls and clone size; the DNA was used to work out D and trimming. The data contain roughly 360,000 clones, approximately 80% of them singletons. The origin of this receptor is a human donor with acute or convalescent COVID-19. The donor label of this sample is uncertain. The sequenced material came from peripheral blood.

As DNA, the CDR3 is TGTGCCAGCAGTGAAAGGCCCTGGGGCGGAACCCAGCATTTT. It is translated as CASSERPWGGTQHF. The V gene is TRBV6-1, the J gene TRBJ1-5; tentatively, D is TRBD1 (5 bases). The germline V gene encodes CDR1 MNHNS and CDR2 SASEGT. Trimming took 2 bases from V and 11 from J, leaving 16 bases between them. The length of the CDR3 is 14 residues.